This TCR beta chain was recovered during a study of cytomegalovirus exposure and HLA in healthy donors. This clone came up once. Primers included in the PCR were 60 Vbeta and 13 Jbeta primers. The authors' processing: An analysis that came later counted 60 million to 80 million unique TCR beta chains, approximately 12 million shared. This table comes from immunoSEQ multiplex PCR, and its TCRdb copy is limited to in-frame clones, with some not included. V and J calls and clone size are those listed in that table; D and trimming were worked out from the DNA. Of 130,000 or so clones detected, roughly 76% appear once; the ten largest clones hold 1.5% to 2%. Germline V lookup: CDR1 LNHDA, CDR2 SQIVND (reference sequence). CDR3 length: 11 residues.

Sequences were obtained from PBMCs. The source of this sequence is a female donor in good health and CMV-seronegative. The chain is built from TRBV19 and TRBJ1-1; no definite D call. In DNA form, the CDR3 reads TGTGATTGGCAGATGAACACTGAAGCTTTCTTT. Translating it yields CDWQMNTEAFF.